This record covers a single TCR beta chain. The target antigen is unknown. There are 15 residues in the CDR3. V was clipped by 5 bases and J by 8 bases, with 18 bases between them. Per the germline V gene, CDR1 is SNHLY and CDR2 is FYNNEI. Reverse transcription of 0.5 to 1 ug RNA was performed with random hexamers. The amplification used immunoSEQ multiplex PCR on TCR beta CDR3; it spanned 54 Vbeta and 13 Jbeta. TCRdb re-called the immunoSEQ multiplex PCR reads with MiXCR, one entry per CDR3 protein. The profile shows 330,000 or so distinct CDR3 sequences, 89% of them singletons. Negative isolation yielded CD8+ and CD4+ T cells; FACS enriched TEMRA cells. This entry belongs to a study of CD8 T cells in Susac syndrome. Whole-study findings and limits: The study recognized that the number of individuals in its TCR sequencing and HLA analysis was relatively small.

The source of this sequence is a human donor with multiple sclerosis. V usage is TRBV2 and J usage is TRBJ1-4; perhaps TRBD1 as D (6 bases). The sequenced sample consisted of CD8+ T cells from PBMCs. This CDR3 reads CASSPTGILREKLFF. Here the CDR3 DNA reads TGTGCCAGCAGTCCTACAGGGATTCTTAGGGAAAAACTGTTTTTT.